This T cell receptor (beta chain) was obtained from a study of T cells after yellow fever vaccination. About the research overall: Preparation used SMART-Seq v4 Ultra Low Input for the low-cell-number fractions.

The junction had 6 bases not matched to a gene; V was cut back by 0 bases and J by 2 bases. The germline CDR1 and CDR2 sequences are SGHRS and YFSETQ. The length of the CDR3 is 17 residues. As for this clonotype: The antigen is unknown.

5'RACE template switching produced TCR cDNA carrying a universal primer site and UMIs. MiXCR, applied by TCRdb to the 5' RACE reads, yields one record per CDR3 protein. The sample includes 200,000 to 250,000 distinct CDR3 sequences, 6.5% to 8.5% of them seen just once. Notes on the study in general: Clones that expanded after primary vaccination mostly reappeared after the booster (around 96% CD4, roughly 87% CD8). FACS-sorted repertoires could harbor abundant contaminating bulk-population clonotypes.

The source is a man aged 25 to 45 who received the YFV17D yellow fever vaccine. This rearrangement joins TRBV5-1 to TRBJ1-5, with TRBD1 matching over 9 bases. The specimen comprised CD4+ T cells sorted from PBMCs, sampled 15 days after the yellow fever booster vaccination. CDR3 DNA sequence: TGCGCCAGCAGCTTGGGACAGGGGGATTCCGGCAATCAGCCCCAGCATTTT. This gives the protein CASSLGQGDSGNQPQHF.